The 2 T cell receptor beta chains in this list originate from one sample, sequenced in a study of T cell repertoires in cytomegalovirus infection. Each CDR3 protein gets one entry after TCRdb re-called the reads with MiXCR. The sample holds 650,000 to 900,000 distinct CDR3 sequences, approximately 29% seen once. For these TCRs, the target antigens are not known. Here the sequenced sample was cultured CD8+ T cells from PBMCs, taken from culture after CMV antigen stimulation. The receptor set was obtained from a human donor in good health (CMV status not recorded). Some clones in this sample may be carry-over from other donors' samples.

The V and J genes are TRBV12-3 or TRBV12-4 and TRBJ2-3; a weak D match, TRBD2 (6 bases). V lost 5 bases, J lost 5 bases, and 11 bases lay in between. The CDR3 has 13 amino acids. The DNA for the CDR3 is TGTGCCAGCAGTCCCACGGGGGTAGATACGCAGTATTTT. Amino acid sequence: CASSPTGVDTQYF.

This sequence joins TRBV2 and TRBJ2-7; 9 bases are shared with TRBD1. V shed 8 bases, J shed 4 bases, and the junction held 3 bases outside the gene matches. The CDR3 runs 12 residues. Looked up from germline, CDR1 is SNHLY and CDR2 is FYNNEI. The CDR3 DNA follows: TGTGCCAGCGTCGACAGGGGGTACGAGCAGTACTTC. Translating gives CASVDRGYEQYF.